Each of the 5 T cell receptor beta chains below was sequenced from the same sample in a study of response to subunit inactivated influenza vaccine. TCRdb passed the RT-PCR reads through MiXCR, listing each CDR3 protein once. The sample has over 750,000 distinct CDR3 sequences, 21% seen once. The sample was PBMCs from blood, taken less than 6 days after vaccination. The receptor source for this set is a man aged 50 to 60 who received an inactivated influenza vaccine.

In its sample, this clonotype was seen a few times. The V gene is TRBV5-6, the J gene TRBJ1-5; no clear D gene. Between the trimmed V and J ends, which lost 4 bases and 6 bases, there was a span of 14 bases. The CDR3 covers 14 residues. Germline assignment: CDR1 SGHDT and CDR2 YYEEEE. The CDR3 sequence: CASSNGLGLQPQHF. CDR3 sequence (DNA): TGTGCCAGCAGCAACGGACTAGGGCTTCAGCCCCAGCATTTT.

The V gene is TRBV4-2, the J gene TRBJ2-7; D possibly corresponds to TRBD2 (5 bases). The CDR3 has 15 residues. The ends were cut back, 1 base at V and 1 base at J, with 11 bases in the middle. The germline CDR1 and CDR2 sequences are LGHNA and YNFKEQ. As DNA, the CDR3 is TGTGCCAGCAGCCAAGTAGGGAGCGGATCCTACGAGCAGTACTTC. Translating gives CASSQVGSGSYEQYF.

The chain combines TRBV27 with TRBJ2-2; TRBD2 matches 8 bases. V trimming: 4 bases; J trimming: 4 bases; junction bases outside the gene matches: 8. The CDR3 contains 16 residues. Germline V gene lookup returns CDR1 MNHEY and CDR2 SMNVEV (reference sequence). Here the CDR3 reads CASSYAGGVSTGELFF. The CDR3, as DNA: TGTGCCAGCAGTTATGCGGGGGGCGTGAGCACCGGGGAGCTGTTTTTT.

The chain combines TRBV7-4 with TRBJ2-7, with 14 bases that match TRBD2. After removal of 5 bases from V and 4 bases from J, the junction contained 7 bases not matched to a gene. The germline CDR1 and CDR2 sequences are SGHVT and SQSDAQ. CDR3 length equals 16 residues. The CDR3 DNA reads as TGTGCCAGCAGCGCGGGACTAGCGGGGGAGGTTTACGAGCAGTACTTC. Its protein is CASSAGLAGEVYEQYF. Filled out from reference TRBV7-4 and TRBJ2-7, the complete variable domain reads GAGVSQSPRYKVAKRGRDVALRCDSISGHVTLYWYRQTLGQGSEVLTYSQSDAQRDKSGRPSGRFSAERPERSVSTLKIQRTEQGDSAVYLCASSAGLAGEVYEQYFGPGTRLTVT.

This clonotype was observed a handful of times. The V call is TRBV4-1, the J call TRBJ1-2; 8 positions match TRBD1. Germline V gene sequence: CDR1 MGHRA, CDR2 YSYEKL. The junction had 6 bases not matched to a gene; V was cut back by 5 bases and J by 4 bases. The CDR3 sequence is 14 residues long. As DNA, the CDR3 is TGCGCCAGCAGCACGCAGGGGGCGGGCTATGGCTACACCTTC. Its translation: CASSTQGAGYGYTF.